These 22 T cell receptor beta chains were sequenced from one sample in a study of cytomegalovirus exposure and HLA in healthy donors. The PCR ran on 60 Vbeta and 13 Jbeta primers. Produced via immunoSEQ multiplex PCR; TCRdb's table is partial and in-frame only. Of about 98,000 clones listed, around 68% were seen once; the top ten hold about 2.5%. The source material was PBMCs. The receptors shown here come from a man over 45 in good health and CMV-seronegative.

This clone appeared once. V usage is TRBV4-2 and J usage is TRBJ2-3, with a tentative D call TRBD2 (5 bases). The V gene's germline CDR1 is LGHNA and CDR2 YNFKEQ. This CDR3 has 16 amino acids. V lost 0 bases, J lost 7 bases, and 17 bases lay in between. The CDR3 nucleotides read TGTGCCAGCAGCCAAGAGGGAGCTGGTAGGTTTTATACGCAGTATTTT. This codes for CASSQEGAGRFYTQYF.

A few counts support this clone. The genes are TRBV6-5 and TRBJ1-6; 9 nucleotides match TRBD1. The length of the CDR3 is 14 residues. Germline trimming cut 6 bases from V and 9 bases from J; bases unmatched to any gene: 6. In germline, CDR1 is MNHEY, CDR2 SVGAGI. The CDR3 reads CASRGGQGVSPLHF. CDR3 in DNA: TGTGCCAGCAGGGGGGGACAGGGAGTTTCACCCCTCCACTTT.

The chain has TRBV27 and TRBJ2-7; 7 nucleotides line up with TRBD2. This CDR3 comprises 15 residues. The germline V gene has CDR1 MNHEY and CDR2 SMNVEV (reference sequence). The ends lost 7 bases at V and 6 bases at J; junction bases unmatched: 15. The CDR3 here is CASKNGGGYSGEQYF. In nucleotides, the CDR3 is TGTGCCAGCAAAAATGGGGGGGGTTACTCTGGCGAGCAGTACTTC.

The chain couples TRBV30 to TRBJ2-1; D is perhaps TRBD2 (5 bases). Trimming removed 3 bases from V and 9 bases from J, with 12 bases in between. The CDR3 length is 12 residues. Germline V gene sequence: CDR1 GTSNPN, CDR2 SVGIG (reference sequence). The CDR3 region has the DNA TGTGCCTGGAGAGGGTCTAGCCGTGAGCAGTTCTTC. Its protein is CAWRGSSREQFF. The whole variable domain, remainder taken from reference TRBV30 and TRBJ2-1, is SQTIHQWPATLVQPVGSPLSLECTVEGTSNPNLYWYRQAAGRGLQLLFYSVGIGQISSEVPQNLSASRPQDRQFILSSKKLLLSDSGFYLCAWRGSSREQFFGPGTRLTVL.

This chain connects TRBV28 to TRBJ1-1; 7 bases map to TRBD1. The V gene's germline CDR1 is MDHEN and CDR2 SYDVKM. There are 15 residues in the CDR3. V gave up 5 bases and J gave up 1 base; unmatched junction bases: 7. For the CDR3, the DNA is TGTGCCAGCAGTCCTCCGGACAGGTGGAACACTGAAGCTTTCTTT. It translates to CASSPPDRWNTEAFF.

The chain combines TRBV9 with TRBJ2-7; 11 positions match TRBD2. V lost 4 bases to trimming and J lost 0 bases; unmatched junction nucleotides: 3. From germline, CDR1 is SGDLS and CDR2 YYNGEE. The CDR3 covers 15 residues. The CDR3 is CASSLAGGSSYEQYF. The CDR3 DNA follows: TGTGCCAGCAGCTTAGCGGGAGGGTCCTCCTACGAGCAGTACTTC.

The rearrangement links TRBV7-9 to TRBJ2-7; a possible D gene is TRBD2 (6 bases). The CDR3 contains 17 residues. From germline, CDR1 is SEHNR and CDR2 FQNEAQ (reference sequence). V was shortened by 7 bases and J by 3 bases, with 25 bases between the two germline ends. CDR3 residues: CASTPRGLLESDYEQYF. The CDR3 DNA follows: TGTGCCAGCACCCCGCGGGGACTGCTCGAAAGTGACTACGAGCAGTACTTC.

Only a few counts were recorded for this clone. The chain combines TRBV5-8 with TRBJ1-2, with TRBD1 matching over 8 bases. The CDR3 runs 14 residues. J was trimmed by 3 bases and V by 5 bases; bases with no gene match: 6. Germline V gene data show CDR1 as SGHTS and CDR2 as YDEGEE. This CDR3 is CASRNDRGDYGYTF. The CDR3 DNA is TGTGCCAGCAGGAACGACAGGGGTGACTATGGCTACACCTTC.

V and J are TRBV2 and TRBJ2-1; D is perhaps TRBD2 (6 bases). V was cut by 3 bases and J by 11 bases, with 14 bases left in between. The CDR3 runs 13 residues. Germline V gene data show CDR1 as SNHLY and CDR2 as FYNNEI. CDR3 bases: TGTGCCAGCAGTGACCAGACTAGTCTTCAGCAGTTCTTC. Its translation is CASSDQTSLQQFF.

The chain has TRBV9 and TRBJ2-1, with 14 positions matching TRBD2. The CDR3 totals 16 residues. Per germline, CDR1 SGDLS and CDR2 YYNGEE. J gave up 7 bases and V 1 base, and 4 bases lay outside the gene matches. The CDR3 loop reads CASSVPGLAGVNEQFF. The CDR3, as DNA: TGTGCCAGCAGCGTACCGGGACTAGCGGGGGTAAATGAGCAGTTCTTC.

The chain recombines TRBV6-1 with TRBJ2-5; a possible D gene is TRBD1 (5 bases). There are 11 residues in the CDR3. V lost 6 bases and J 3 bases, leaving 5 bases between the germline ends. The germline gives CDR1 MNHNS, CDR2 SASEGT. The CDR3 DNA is TGTGCCAGCAGACAGGAAGAGACCCAGTACTTC. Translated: CASRQEETQYF.

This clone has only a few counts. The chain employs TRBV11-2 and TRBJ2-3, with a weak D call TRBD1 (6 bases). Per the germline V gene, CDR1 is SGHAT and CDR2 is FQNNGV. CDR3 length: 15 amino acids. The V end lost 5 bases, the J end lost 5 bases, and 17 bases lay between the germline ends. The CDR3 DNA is TGTGCCAGCAGCACCCCAGGACTCAGGGGAGATACGCAGTATTTT. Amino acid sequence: CASSTPGLRGDTQYF.

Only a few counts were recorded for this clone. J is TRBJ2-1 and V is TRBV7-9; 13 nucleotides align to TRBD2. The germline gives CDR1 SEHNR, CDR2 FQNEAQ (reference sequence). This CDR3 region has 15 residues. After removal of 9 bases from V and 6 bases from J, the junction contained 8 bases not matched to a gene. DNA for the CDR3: TGTGCCAGTCCCGACAGGACTAGCGGGGGCAATGAGCAGTTCTTC. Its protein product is CASPDRTSGGNEQFF. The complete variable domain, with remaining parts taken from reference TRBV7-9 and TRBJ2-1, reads DTGVSQNPRHKITKRGQNVTFRCDPISEHNRLYWYRQTLGQGPEFLTYFQNEAQLEKSRLLSDRFSAERPKGSFSTLEIQRTEQGDSAMYLCASPDRTSGGNEQFFGPGTRLTVL.

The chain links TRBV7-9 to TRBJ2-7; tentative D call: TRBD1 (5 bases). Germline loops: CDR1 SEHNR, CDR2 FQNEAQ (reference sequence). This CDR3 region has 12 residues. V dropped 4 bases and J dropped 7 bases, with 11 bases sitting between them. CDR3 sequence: CASSSRAGEQYF. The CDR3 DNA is TGTGCCAGCAGCTCAAGGGCAGGGGAGCAGTACTTC.

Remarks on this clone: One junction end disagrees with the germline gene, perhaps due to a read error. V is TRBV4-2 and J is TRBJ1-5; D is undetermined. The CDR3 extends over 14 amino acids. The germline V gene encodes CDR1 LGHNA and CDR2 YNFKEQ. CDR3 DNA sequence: TGTGCCAGCAGCCAAGGACAAAGCAGTCAGCCCCAGCATTTT. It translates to CASSQGQSSQPQHF.

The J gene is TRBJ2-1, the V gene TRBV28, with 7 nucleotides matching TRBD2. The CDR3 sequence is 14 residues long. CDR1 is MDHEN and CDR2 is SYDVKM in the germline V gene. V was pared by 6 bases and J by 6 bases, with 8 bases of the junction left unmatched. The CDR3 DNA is TGTGCCAGCAGCTCGGGCTCTAGCGGCAATGAGCAGTTCTTC. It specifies CASSSGSSGNEQFF.

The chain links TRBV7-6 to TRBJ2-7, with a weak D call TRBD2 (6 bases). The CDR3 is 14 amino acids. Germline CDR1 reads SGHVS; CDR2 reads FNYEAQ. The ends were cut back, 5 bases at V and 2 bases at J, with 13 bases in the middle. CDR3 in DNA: TGTGCCAGCAGCCCGGCGGGACGACCCTACGAGCAGTACTTC. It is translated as CASSPAGRPYEQYF. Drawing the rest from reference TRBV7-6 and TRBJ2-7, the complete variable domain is GAGVSQSPRYKVTKRGQDVALRCDPISGHVSLYWYRQALGQGPEFLTYFNYEAQQDKSGLPNDRFSAERPEGSISTLTIQRTEQRDSAMYRCASSPAGRPYEQYFGPGTRLTVT.

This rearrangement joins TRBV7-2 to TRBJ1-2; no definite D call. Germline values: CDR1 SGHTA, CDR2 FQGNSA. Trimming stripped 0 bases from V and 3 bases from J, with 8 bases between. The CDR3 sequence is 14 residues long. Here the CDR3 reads CASSLARSDYGYTF. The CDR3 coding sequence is TGTGCCAGCAGCTTAGCGCGGTCCGACTATGGCTACACCTTC.

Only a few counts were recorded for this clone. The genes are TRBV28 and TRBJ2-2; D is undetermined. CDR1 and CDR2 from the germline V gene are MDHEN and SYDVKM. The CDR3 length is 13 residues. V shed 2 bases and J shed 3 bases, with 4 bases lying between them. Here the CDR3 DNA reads TGTGCCAGCAGTTTACCGGACACCGGGGAGCTGTTTTTT. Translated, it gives CASSLPDTGELFF.

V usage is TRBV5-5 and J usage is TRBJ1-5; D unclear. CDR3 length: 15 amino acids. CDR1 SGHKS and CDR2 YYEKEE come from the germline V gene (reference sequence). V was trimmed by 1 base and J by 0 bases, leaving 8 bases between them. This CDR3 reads CASSLIGDSNQPQHF. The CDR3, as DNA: TGTGCCAGCAGCTTGATCGGGGATAGCAATCAGCCCCAGCATTTT.

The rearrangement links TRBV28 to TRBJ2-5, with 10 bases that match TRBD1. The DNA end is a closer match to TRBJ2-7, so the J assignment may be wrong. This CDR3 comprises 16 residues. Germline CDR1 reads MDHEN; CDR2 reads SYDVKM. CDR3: CASSLPRQGALYEQYF. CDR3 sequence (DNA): TGTGCCAGCAGTCTACCAAGACAGGGGGCTCTATACGAGCAGTACTTC.

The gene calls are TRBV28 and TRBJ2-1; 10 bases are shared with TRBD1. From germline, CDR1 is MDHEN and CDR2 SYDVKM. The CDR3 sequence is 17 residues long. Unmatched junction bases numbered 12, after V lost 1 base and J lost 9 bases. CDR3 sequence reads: CASSLSRWGTGDTEQFF. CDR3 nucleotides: TGTGCCAGCAGTTTATCAAGGTGGGGGACAGGGGATACTGAGCAGTTCTTC. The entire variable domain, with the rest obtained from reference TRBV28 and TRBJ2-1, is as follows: DVKVTQSSRYLVKRTGEKVFLECVQDMDHENMFWYRQDPGLGLRLIYFSYDVKMKEKGDIPEGYSVSREKKERFSLILESASTNQTSMYLCASSLSRWGTGDTEQFFGPGTRLTVL.